This T cell receptor beta chain was sequenced during a study of blood T cells in healthy people across ages. The V end was cut by 2 bases, the J end by 6 bases, with 7 bases between. CDR3 length: 12 amino acids. Germline CDR1 is SGHTA and CDR2 is FQGNSA. For the second PCR, which ran for roughly 6 to 12 cycles, a sample-barcoded 5' primer and a J-beta primer mix were used. TCRdb re-derived calls from the 5' RACE reads in MiXCR, one entry per CDR3 protein. Among 780,000 or so distinct CDR3 sequences listed, just over 55% were seen once. This receptor was taken from a man aged 40-49 years in good health. Sequenced input: blood. The V call is TRBV7-2, the J call TRBJ1-1, with D unresolved. In nucleotides, the CDR3 is TGTGCCAGCAGCTTATCCCGGGCTGAAGCTTTCTTT. It encodes CASSLSRAEAFF.